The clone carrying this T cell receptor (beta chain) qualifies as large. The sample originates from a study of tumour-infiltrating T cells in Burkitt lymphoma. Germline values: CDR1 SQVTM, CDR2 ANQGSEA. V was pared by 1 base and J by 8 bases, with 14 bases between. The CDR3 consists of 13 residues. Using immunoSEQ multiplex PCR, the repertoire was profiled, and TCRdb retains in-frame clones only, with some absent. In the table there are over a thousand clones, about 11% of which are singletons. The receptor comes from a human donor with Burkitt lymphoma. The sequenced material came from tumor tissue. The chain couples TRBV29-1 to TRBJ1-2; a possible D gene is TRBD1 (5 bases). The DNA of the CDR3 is TGCAGCGTTGAAGGAGATCAGGGATCCGGCTACACCTTC. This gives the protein CSVEGDQGSGYTF.